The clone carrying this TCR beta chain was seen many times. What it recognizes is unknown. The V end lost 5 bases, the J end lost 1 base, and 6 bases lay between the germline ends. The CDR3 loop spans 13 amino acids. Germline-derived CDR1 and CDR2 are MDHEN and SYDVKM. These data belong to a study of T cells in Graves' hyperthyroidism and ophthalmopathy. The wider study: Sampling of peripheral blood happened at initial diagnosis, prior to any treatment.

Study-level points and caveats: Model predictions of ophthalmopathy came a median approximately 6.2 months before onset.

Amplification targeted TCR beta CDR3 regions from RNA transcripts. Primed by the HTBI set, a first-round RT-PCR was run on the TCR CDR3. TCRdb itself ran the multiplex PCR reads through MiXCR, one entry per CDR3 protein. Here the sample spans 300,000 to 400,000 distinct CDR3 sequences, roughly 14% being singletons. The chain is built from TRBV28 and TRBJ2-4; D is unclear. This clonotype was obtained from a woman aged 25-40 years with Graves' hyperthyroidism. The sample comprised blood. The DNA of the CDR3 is TGTGCCAGCAGTAGGGTGGCCAAAAACATTCAGTACTTC. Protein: CASSRVAKNIQYF.